The sequence of this TCR beta chain was determined in a study of shared clonotypes between healthy human individuals. The CDR3 length is 15 residues. V was pared by 0 bases and J by 5 bases, with 5 bases of the junction left unmatched. Germline V CDR1 and CDR2: SGHKS, YYEKEE (reference sequence). The protocol was immunoSEQ multiplex PCR, while the TCRdb copy is restricted to in-frame clones and leaves out a portion. The sample has about 960,000 clones, about three quarters seen once. This clone occurred a few times. The sample consisted of memory CD4+ T cells sorted from blood. As to subset: CD45RA-negative fraction. This sequence originates from a man aged 18 to 29 in good health. V usage is TRBV5-5 and J usage is TRBJ1-3, with 7 bases matching TRBD1. In DNA, the CDR3 is TGTGCCAGCAGCTTGGTCCCACAGGGGCGAAACACCATATATTTT. Translation: CASSLVPQGRNTIYF.